This passage covers 26 T cell receptor beta chains from one sample sequenced in a study of blood T cells in healthy people across ages. A sample-barcoded 5' primer and a J-beta primer mix were used in a second PCR of about 7 to 12 cycles. TCRdb processed the 5' RACE reads anew with MiXCR; each CDR3 protein has one entry. The top ten clones hold about 19% of a sample with 650,000 to 800,000 distinct CDR3 sequences, approximately 44% of them seen once. Input material: blood. The receptors were sampled from a man in his 60s in good health.

This clonotype was found once. The chain employs TRBV20-1 and TRBJ2-4, with TRBD1 identical over 8 bases. Judging by the DNA end, TRBJ2-7 fits better; the J call may be wrong. Germline V gene sequence: CDR1 DFQATT, CDR2 SNEGSKA (reference sequence). This CDR3 has 13 residues. This chain's CDR3 is CSVINRGSYEQYF. In nucleotides, the CDR3 is TGCAGTGTTATAAACAGGGGGAGCTACGAGCAGTACTTC.

This clonotype showed up just a few times. The V gene is TRBV29-1, the J gene TRBJ1-5, with 12 bases fitting TRBD1. The germline V gene encodes CDR1 SQVTM and CDR2 ANQGSEA. J gave up 6 bases and V 7 bases, and 7 bases lay outside the gene matches. This CDR3 is built from 14 residues. The CDR3 DNA is TGCAGCGCCATCGGGACAGGGGGCGGTCAGCCCCAGCATTTT. It yields the protein CSAIGTGGGQPQHF.

This clonotype was found a few times. This chain connects TRBV12-3 or TRBV12-4 to TRBJ1-1; TRBD1 is a possible D gene (6 bases). The CDR3 runs 13 residues. Trimming took 6 bases from V and 6 from J, leaving 14 bases between them. CDR3 sequence (DNA): TGTGCCAGCAGAGAAGTGGGGGCGGCTGAAGCTTTCTTT. Translation: CASREVGAAEAFF.

This chain links TRBV7-2 with TRBJ2-6; D gene unclear. Germline CDR1 reads SGHTA; CDR2 reads FQGNSA. V lost 1 base and J lost 2, with 6 bases in between. This CDR3 is built from 15 residues. This chain's CDR3 is CASSLEATGANVLTF. For the CDR3, the DNA is TGTGCCAGCAGCTTAGAGGCGACTGGGGCCAACGTCCTGACTTTC.

This clonotype has at least ten counts. V and J are TRBV7-6 and TRBJ2-7, with D possibly being TRBD1 (5 bases). Trimming shortened V by 1 base and J by 4 bases, and 11 bases separated the two germline ends. Germline V lookup: CDR1 SGHVS, CDR2 FNYEAQ. The CDR3 is 14 amino acids. This CDR3 reads CASSLVAQVYEQYF. The CDR3 DNA sequence: TGTGCCAGCAGCTTAGTTGCACAGGTTTACGAGCAGTACTTC.

This chain links TRBV14 with TRBJ2-7; TRBD1 matches at 7 bases. Germline-derived CDR1 and CDR2 are SGHDN and FVKESK. This CDR3 comprises 16 residues. Unmatched junction bases numbered 7, after V lost 1 base and J lost 1 base. CDR3 sequence: CASSQVTARGSYEQYF. CDR3 in DNA: TGTGCCAGCAGCCAAGTCACAGCCAGGGGGTCCTACGAGCAGTACTTC. Based on the CDR3 plus reference TRBV14 and TRBJ2-7, the full variable domain is EAGVTQFPSHSVIEKGQTVTLRCDPISGHDNLYWYRRVMGKEIKFLLHFVKESKQDESGMPNNRFLAERTGGTYSTLKVQPAELEDSGVYFCASSQVTARGSYEQYFGPGTRLTVT.

This clonotype was seen only a few times. The DNA of the CDR3 is TGCAGTGCTAGAGATACAGCGACTTCCTACGAGCAGTACTTC. Residues: CSARDTATSYEQYF. This chain links TRBV20-1 with TRBJ2-7, with D uncertain. Trimming took off 0 bases at V and 1 base at J, with 10 bases between the two ends. The CDR3 is made up of 14 amino acids. Germline-derived CDR1 and CDR2 are DFQATT and SNEGSKA (reference sequence).

V is TRBV3-1 and J is TRBJ1-5; tentatively, D is TRBD1 (6 bases). The germline gives CDR1 LGHDT, CDR2 YNNKEL (reference sequence). Between the trimmed V and J ends, which lost 4 bases and 6 bases, there was a span of 10 bases. This CDR3 is built from 13 residues. This CDR3 is CASSPQGTQPQHF. Here the CDR3 DNA reads TGTGCCAGCAGCCCCCAGGGGACTCAGCCCCAGCATTTT.

This clonotype has only a few counts. This rearrangement joins TRBV28 to TRBJ2-1; D is perhaps TRBD2 (6 bases). V shed 3 bases and J shed 1 base, with 7 bases lying between them. The CDR3 totals 14 residues. Germline assignment: CDR1 MDHEN and CDR2 SYDVKM. CDR3 amino acids: CASSFGGSYNEQFF. CDR3 nucleotide sequence: TGTGCCAGCAGTTTTGGGGGGTCCTACAATGAGCAGTTCTTC.

This clonotype was observed a handful of times. The rearrangement uses TRBV6-1 and TRBJ1-2; D gene uncertain. The CDR3 is 16 amino acids. The germline gives CDR1 MNHNS, CDR2 SASEGT. Trimming took 1 base from V and 0 from J, leaving 12 bases between them. The CDR3 DNA follows: TGTGCCAGCAGTGAAGGACGCCGCCCAGCTAACTATGGCTACACCTTC. This encodes CASSEGRRPANYGYTF.

The chain uses TRBV2 and TRBJ2-5, with D perhaps TRBD1 (5 bases). This CDR3 region has 15 residues. The germline gives CDR1 SNHLY, CDR2 FYNNEI. The germline V and J ends were trimmed by 4 bases and 1 base, with 13 bases remaining between them. Written as DNA, the CDR3 is TGTGCCAGCAGTGTCCCCAGACAGATCCAAGAGACCCAGTACTTC. It specifies CASSVPRQIQETQYF.

This clonotype was seen only a few times. V is TRBV29-1 and J is TRBJ1-5; 8 bases align to TRBD1. After removal of 4 bases from V and 4 bases from J, the junction contained 3 bases not matched to a gene. There are 13 residues in the CDR3. CDR1 is SQVTM, CDR2 ANQGSEA, per germline. CDR3 amino acids: CSVGQGPNQPQHF. CDR3 DNA: TGCAGCGTTGGACAGGGGCCAAATCAGCCCCAGCATTTT.

In this sample, this clonotype turned up a few times. The chain recombines TRBV20-1 with TRBJ2-5; 14 bases match TRBD2. J was trimmed by 5 bases and V by 5 bases; bases with no gene match: 13. This CDR3 is built from 17 residues. CDR1 DFQATT and CDR2 SNEGSKA come from the germline V gene (reference sequence). The CDR3 region has the DNA TGCAGTGCTGCGACTAGCGGGGGGGCCGTGAAGATGGAGACCCAGTACTTC. It is translated as CSAATSGGAVKMETQYF.

This clonotype was seen more than once but under ten times. The CDR3 sequence is CASSQQQGMGYGYTF. The CDR3 DNA is TGCGCCAGCAGCCAACAACAGGGAATGGGCTATGGCTACACCTTC. The V call is TRBV4-1, the J call TRBJ1-2; possibly TRBD1 for D (6 bases). The germline V and J ends were trimmed by 2 bases and 4 bases, with 14 bases remaining between them. The CDR3 contains 15 residues. Germline V gene data show CDR1 as MGHRA and CDR2 as YSYEKL.

The chain carries TRBV19 and TRBJ2-4, with 7 bases matching TRBD1. The J call may be incorrect, as the DNA end agrees better with TRBJ2-7. The CDR3 sequence is 14 residues long. Per the germline V gene, CDR1 is LNHDA and CDR2 is SQIVND (reference sequence). The CDR3 DNA is TGTGCCAGTAGTCCGGGGACAGTTCCCTACGAGCAGTACTTC. Translated: CASSPGTVPYEQYF.

The chain uses TRBV9 and TRBJ1-6, with D possibly being TRBD1 (6 bases). The CDR3 is made up of 13 amino acids. The V gene's germline CDR1 is SGDLS and CDR2 YYNGEE. V was clipped by 4 bases and J by 5 bases, with 7 bases between them. The CDR3 region has the DNA TGTGCCAGCAGCACAGGGAATAATTCACCCCTCCACTTT. Translation: CASSTGNNSPLHF.

With regard to this clonotype: Since a much larger clone is just one base distant, this may be a read error. The chain is built from TRBV20-1 and TRBJ1-2; 10 positions agree with TRBD1. Germline V gene lookup returns CDR1 DFQATT and CDR2 SNEGSKA (reference sequence). This CDR3 comprises 13 residues. CDR3: CSATGTGAHGFTF. Written as DNA, the CDR3 is TGCAGTGCTACCGGGACAGGGGCGCATGGCTTCACCTTC.

The chain has TRBV7-9 and TRBJ2-5; 8 nucleotides align to TRBD2. In germline, CDR1 is SEHNR, CDR2 FQNEAQ (reference sequence). V dropped 5 bases and J dropped 5; count of bases not matched to a gene: 10. The CDR3 covers 15 residues. This chain's CDR3 is CASSLSRGAGETQYF. CDR3 coding DNA: TGTGCCAGCAGCCTCTCGCGGGGGGCGGGGGAGACCCAGTACTTC. Complete variable domain (other parts from reference TRBV7-9 and TRBJ2-5): DTGVSQNPRHKITKRGQNVTFRCDPISEHNRLYWYRQTLGQGPEFLTYFQNEAQLEKSRLLSDRFSAERPKGSFSTLEIQRTEQGDSAMYLCASSLSRGAGETQYFGPGTRLLVL.

The J gene is TRBJ1-5, the V gene TRBV12-3 or TRBV12-4, with 9 bases identical to TRBD1. With 6 bases clipped from V and 6 bases from J, the junction kept 9 bases outside the gene matches. The length of the CDR3 is 15 residues. CDR3 sequence: CASSLTTGGSQPQHF. The CDR3, as DNA: TGTGCCAGCAGCCTCACGACAGGGGGTAGTCAGCCCCAGCATTTT.

In its sample, this clonotype was seen a few times. The chain's CDR3 is CASSQDVTGGANVLTF. The DNA for the CDR3 is TGTGCCAGCAGCCAAGATGTCACTGGTGGGGCCAACGTCCTGACTTTC. The chain uses TRBV4-2 and TRBJ2-6, with unresolved D. V lost 0 bases and J lost 3, with 9 bases in between. This CDR3 has 16 residues. From germline, CDR1 is LGHNA and CDR2 YNFKEQ.

This clonotype turned up a few times. V is TRBV7-2 and J is TRBJ2-3; D perhaps matches TRBD2 (5 bases). Germline V gene sequence: CDR1 SGHTA, CDR2 FQGNSA. The CDR3 runs to 20 residues. The germline V and J ends were trimmed by 5 bases and 5 bases, with 32 bases remaining between them. The CDR3, as DNA: TGTGCCAGCAGCCACAGTTTTGGCGGGTCGGCCAGAAAGCAGCAAGATACGCAGTATTTT. Translation gives CASSHSFGGSARKQQDTQYF.

V usage is TRBV29-1 and J usage is TRBJ1-1; possible D gene TRBD1, 5 bases. V lost 7 bases and J lost 3, with 9 bases in between. Germline V gives CDR1 SQVTM, CDR2 ANQGSEA. The CDR3 extends over 11 amino acids. The CDR3 DNA reads as TGCAGCGCTGGGGGGGACACTGAAGCTTTCTTT. It is translated as CSAGGDTEAFF.

The genes are TRBV4-3 and TRBJ2-2; D may be TRBD2 (7 bases). Germline V gene sequence: CDR1 LGHNA, CDR2 YSLEER. The CDR3 is 14 amino acids. V shed 1 base and J shed 6 bases, with 9 bases lying between them. The CDR3 DNA follows: TGCGCCAGCAGCCAAGGAGGGGGGGCCGGGGAGCTGTTTTTT. Its translation is CASSQGGGAGELFF.

The sample holds a few counts of this clonotype. The junction departs from germline at one end; a sequencing error may be responsible. This chain uses TRBV20-1 with TRBJ1-6; the D is unclear. This CDR3 is 14 amino acids long. Germline loops: CDR1 DFQATT, CDR2 SNEGSKA (reference sequence). The CDR3 DNA reads as TGCAGTGCTAGAGCAGGCATGGATAAATCACCCCTCCACTTT. It codes for CSARAGMDKSPLHF.

This rearrangement joins TRBV30 to TRBJ1-1; 7 positions match TRBD1. V shed 0 bases, J shed 5 bases, and the junction held 3 bases outside the gene matches. Germline V CDR1 and CDR2: GTSNPN, SVGIG (reference sequence). The CDR3 spans 13 residues. CDR3 sequence: CAWSVQGRTEAFF. CDR3 in DNA: TGTGCCTGGAGTGTACAGGGGAGAACTGAAGCTTTCTTT.

The rearrangement links TRBV29-1 to TRBJ2-1, with D possibly matching TRBD1 (5 bases). Germline CDR1 is SQVTM and CDR2 is ANQGSEA. The CDR3 covers 12 residues. V lost 3 bases, J lost 6 bases, and 9 bases lay in between. CDR3 residues: CSVEGRVNEQFF. For the CDR3, the DNA is TGCAGCGTTGAGGGCAGGGTCAATGAGCAGTTCTTC.